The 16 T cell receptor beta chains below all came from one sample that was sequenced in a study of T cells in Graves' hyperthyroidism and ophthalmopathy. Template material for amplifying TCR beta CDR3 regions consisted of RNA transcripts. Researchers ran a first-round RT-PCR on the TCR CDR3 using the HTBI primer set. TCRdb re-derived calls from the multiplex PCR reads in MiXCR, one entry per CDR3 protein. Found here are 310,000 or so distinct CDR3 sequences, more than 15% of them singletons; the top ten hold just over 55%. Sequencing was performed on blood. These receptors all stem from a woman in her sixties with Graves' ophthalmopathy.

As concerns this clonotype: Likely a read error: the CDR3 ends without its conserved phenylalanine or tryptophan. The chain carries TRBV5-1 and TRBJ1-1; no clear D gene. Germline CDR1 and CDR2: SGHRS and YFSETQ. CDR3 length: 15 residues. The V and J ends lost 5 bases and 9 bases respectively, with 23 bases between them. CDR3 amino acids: CASRDSGSPRRQAFL. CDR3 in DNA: TGCGCCAGCAGAGATTCGGGATCTCCTCGCCGGCAAGCTTTCCTT.

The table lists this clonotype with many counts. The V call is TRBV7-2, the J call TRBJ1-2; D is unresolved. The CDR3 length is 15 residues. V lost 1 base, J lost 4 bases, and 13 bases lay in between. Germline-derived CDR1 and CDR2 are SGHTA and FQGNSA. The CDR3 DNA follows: TGTGCCAGCAGCTTAGTCCCAGTGGGTACCTATGGCTACACCTTC. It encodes CASSLVPVGTYGYTF.

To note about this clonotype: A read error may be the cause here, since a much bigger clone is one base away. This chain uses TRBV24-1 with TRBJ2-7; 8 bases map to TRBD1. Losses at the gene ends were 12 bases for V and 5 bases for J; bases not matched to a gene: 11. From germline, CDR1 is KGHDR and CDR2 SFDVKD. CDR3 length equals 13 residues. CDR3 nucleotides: TGTGCCGGAACGGACAGGGACCCCCACGAGCAGTACTTC. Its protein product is CAGTDRDPHEQYF.

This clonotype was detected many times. CDR3 residues: CASSLDLEDTQYF. DNA of the CDR3: TGTGCCAGCAGCTTAGATTTGGAGGATACGCAGTATTTT. The chain employs TRBV11-2 and TRBJ2-3; D gene ambiguous. The germline gives CDR1 SGHAT, CDR2 FQNNGV. Trimming removed 0 bases at V and 6 bases at J, with 7 bases between. The CDR3 sequence is 13 residues long.

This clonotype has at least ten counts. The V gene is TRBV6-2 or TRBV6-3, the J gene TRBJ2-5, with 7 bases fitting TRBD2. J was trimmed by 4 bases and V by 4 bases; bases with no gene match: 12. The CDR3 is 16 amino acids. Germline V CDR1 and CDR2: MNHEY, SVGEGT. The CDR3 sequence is CASSFNSGRAPETQYF. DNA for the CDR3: TGTGCCAGCAGTTTCAACTCGGGGAGGGCCCCAGAGACCCAGTACTTC.

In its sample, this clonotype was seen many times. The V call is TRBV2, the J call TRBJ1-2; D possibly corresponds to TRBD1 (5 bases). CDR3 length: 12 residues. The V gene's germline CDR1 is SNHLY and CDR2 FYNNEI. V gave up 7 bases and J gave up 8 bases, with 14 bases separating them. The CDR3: CASKERDLGYTF. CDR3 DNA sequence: TGTGCCAGCAAGGAAAGGGACTTGGGCTACACCTTC.

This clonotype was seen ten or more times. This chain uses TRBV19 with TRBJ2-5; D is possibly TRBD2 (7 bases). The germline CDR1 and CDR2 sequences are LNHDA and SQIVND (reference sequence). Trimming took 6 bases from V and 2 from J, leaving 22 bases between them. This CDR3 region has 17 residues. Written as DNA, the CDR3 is TGTGCCAGTAGCCCGGAATGGGGGCGCGGGGGACAAGAGACCCAGTACTTC. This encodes CASSPEWGRGGQETQYF.

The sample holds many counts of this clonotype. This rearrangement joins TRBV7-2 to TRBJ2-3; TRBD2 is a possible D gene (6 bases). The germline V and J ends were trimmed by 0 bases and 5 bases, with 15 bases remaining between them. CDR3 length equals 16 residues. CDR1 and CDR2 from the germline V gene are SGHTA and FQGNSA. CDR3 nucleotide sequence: TGTGCCAGCAGCTTAGCGGGACTGGGTAATGGAGATACGCAGTATTTT. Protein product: CASSLAGLGNGDTQYF. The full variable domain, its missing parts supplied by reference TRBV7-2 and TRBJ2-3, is GAGVSQSPSNKVTEKGKDVELRCDPISGHTALYWYRQSLGQGLEFLIYFQGNSAPDKSGLPSDRFSAERTGGSVSTLTIQRTQQEDSAVYLCASSLAGLGNGDTQYFGPGTRLTVL.

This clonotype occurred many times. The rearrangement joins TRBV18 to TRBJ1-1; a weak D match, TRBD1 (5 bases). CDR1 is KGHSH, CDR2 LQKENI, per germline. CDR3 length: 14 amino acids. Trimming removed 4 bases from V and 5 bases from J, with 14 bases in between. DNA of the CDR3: TGTGCCAGCTCACGGTGGACAAAGAGGACTGAAGCTTTCTTT. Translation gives CASSRWTKRTEAFF.

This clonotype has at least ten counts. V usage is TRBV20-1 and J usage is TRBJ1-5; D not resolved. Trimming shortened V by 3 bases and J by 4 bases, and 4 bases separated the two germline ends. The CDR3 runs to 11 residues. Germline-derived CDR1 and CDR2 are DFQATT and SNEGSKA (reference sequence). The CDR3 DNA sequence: TGCAGTGCTAGCGGGAATCAGCCCCAGCATTTT. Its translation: CSASGNQPQHF.

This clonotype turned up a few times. CDR3 nucleotide sequence: TGTGCCAGCAGCGCAGGACAGTTCACAGATACGCAGTATTTT. Protein sequence: CASSAGQFTDTQYF. The chain recombines TRBV7-6 with TRBJ2-3; TRBD1 is a possible D gene (6 bases). V was shortened by 5 bases and J by 2 bases, with 11 bases between the two germline ends. Per germline, CDR1 SGHVS and CDR2 FNYEAQ. This CDR3 is 14 amino acids long.

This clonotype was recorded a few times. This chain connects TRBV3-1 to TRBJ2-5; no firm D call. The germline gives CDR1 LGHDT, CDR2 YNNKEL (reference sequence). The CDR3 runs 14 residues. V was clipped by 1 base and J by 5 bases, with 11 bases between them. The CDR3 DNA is TGTGCCAGCAGCCAAGCCATTATTCGGGAGACCCAGTACTTC. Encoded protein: CASSQAIIRETQYF.

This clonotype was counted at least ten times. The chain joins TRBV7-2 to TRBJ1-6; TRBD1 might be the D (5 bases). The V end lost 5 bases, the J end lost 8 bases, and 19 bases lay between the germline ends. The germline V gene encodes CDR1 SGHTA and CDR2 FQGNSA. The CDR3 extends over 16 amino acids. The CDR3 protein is CASSRNLLGGDSPLHF. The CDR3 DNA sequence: TGTGCCAGCAGCAGAAACCTTCTGGGGGGGGATTCACCCCTCCACTTT. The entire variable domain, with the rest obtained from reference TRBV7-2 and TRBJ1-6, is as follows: GAGVSQSPSNKVTEKGKDVELRCDPISGHTALYWYRQSLGQGLEFLIYFQGNSAPDKSGLPSDRFSAERTGGSVSTLTIQRTQQEDSAVYLCASSRNLLGGDSPLHFGNGTRLTVT.

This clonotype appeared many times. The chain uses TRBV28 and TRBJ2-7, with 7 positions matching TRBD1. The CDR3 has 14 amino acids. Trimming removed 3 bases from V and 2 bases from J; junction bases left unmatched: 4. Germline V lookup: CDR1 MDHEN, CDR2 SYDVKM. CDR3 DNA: TGTGCCAGCAGTTTCGGGGACAGAACCTACGAGCAGTACTTC. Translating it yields CASSFGDRTYEQYF.

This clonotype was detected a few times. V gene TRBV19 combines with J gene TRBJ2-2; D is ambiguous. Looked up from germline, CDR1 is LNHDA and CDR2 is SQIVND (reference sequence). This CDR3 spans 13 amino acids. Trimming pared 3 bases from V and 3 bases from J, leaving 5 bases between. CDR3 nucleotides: TGTGCCAGTAGTATGTCCTACACCGGGGAGCTGTTTTTT. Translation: CASSMSYTGELFF.

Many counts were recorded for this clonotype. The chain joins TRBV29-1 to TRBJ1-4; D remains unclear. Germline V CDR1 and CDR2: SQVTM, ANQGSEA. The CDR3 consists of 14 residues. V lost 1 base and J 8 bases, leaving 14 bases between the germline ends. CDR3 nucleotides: TGCAGCGTTGAAGGCGGTACAGACCCCGAAAAACTGTTTTTT. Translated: CSVEGGTDPEKLFF.